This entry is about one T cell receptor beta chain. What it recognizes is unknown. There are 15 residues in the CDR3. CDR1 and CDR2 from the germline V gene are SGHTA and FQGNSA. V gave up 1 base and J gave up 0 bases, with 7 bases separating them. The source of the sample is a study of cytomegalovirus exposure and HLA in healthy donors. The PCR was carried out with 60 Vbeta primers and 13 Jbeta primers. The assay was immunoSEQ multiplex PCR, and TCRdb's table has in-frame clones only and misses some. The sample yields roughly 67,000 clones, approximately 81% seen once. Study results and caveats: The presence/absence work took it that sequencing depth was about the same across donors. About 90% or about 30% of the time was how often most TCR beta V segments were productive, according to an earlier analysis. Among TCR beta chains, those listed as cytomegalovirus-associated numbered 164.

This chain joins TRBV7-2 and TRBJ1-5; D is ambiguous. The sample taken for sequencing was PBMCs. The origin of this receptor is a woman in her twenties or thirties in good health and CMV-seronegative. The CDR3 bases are TGTGCCAGCAGCTTAGACAGAACTAGCAATCAGCCCCAGCATTTT. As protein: CASSLDRTSNQPQHF. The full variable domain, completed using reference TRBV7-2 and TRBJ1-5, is GAGVSQSPSNKVTEKGKDVELRCDPISGHTALYWYRQSLGQGLEFLIYFQGNSAPDKSGLPSDRFSAERTGGSVSTLTIQRTQQEDSAVYLCASSLDRTSNQPQHFGDGTRLSIL.